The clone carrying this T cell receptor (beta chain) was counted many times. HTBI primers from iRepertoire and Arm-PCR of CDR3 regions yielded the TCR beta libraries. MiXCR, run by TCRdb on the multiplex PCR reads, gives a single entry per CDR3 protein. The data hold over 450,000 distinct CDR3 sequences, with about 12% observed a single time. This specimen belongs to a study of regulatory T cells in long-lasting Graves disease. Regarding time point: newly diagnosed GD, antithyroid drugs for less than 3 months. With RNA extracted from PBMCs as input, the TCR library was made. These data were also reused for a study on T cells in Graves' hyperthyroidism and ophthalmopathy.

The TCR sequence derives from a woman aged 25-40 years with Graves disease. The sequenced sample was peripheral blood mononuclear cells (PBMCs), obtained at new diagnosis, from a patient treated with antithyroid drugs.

CDR3 sequence reads: CASRRQGAGQETQYF. The DNA of the CDR3 is TGTGCCAGCAGAAGACAGGGGGCTGGACAAGAGACCCAGTACTTC. This sequence joins TRBV27 and TRBJ2-5; 10 bases match TRBD1. The CDR3 length is 15 residues. CDR1 and CDR2 (germline): MNHEY, SMNVEV (reference sequence). Trimming at V came to 6 bases and at J to 2 bases, leaving 6 bases not matched to a gene.